The TCR beta chain described here comes from a study of cytomegalovirus exposure and HLA in healthy donors (dated by TCRdb to 2016 to 2017). Notes on the research overall: An earlier analysis of several hundred of the donors reported about 250 Gb of sequence data and roughly 100 million unique TCR beta sequences from 150 million to 200 million T cells. Roughly 290 gigabases of sequencing data and around 90 million unique TCR sequences made up an early release that covered nearly 650 HLA-typed donors. Among the roughly 430 genotyped donors, approximately 76% belonged to the genetic ancestry cluster associated with self-reported Caucasian donors. The study aimed to test whether cataloging public T cell receptors could reveal signatures of past pathogen exposure. The T cell repertoires of under 700 subjects were profiled by immunosequencing and related to cytomegalovirus serostatus. Along with the approximately 700-subject first cohort, a separate validation cohort of around 110 different subjects was used. To predict cytomegalovirus infection status, the study combined high-throughput TCR immunosequencing, statistical association of individual TCRs with disease status, and machine learning. In a later analysis, previously published TCR beta repertoires from some 640 donors were re-analyzed and high-resolution HLA genotyping was added so that TCR occurrence patterns could be studied. Rather than drawing on any new phenotypic data, the later analysis identified candidate immune exposures from TCR beta sequences and the way those sequences occurred across donors. To decide whether each TCR beta V gene segment behaved as functional or pseudogenic, an earlier analysis of some 540 of the donors relied on high-throughput TCR beta sequencing. Donor age, sex, ethnicity and CMV serostatus were compiled alongside the repertoire data. A later genetic analysis took genome-wide SNP genotypes for 398 of the 666 donors and used that subset as a discovery cohort. All discovery cohort repertoires had been generated on a single sequencing platform. HLA typing included class I and class II loci at four-digit resolution. Typing coverage varied by locus: roughly 620-630 donors for A, B, C, DRB1 and DQB1; roughly 500 for DQA1; more than 600 for DPA1; approximately 450 for DPB1. Several DR-DQ haplotypes were treated as single units for association and clustering because of strong linkage in the cohort. Among about 410 genotyped donors of the cohort, an average of approximately 240,000 unique TCR beta nucleotide sequences was sequenced per donor, of which about 18% were non-productive.

Library construction relied on the immunoSEQ multiplex PCR assay. The multiplex PCR relied on a mix of 60 forward primers for TCR Vbeta segments and 13 reverse primers for TCR Jbeta segments. The CDR3 region of rearranged TCR beta genes was amplified from genomic DNA by a multiplex PCR assay. Amplified TCR beta libraries were sequenced as 87-base-pair reads on the Illumina HiSeq System. In the authors' own workflow: In a later analysis, tens of millions of unique TCR beta chains were counted across the 690 or so repertoires, and around 10 million of these chains were shared by at least two donors. To remove PCR and sequencing errors, raw reads were error-corrected and collapsed into unique sequences using a nearest-neighbor algorithm that merged closely related sequences. CDR3 sequences were aligned to IMGT reference sequences to assign V, D and J gene segments. For a sequence to be retained, a match of at least six nucleotides to both a V gene segment and a J gene segment was required. Rearrangements were classified as productive when the CDR3 lacked stop codons and remained in frame with V and J, and all other rearrangements were classified as non-productive. Following IMGT convention, CDR3 was defined as the stretch from the second conserved V-encoded cysteine to the conserved J-encoded phenylalanine. In an earlier analysis of 550 to 650 of the donors, sequences lacking an unambiguous match to a single V gene segment were excluded. An earlier analysis of several hundred of the donors called V segments functional above 56.7% productive rearrangements and segregating when the between-donor standard deviation exceeded 5%. A statistical classification framework was developed to diagnose cytomegalovirus status using the catalog of TCR beta chain sequences. A later analysis assigned V and J genes by comparing TCR nucleotide sequences with IMGT/GENE-DB human TR gene sequences. Using the TCRdist pipeline, a later analysis assigned CDR3 sequences along with most-parsimonious VDJ recombination scenarios. In a later analysis, each TCR beta chain was defined by its CDR3 amino acid sequence together with its V-gene family, and reads without a unique V-gene family were excluded. A later analysis removed 450 to 600 highly shared, low-generation-probability nucleotide sequences to deal with suspected cross-contamination and a sequencing artifact. A later analysis calculated a clonal expansion index for each public chain from normalized within-repertoire ranks of inferred template counts. Generation probabilities in a later analysis came from a VDJ recombination model fitted to out-of-frame rearrangements, and those results were checked against IGoR. In a later analysis, TCR-TCR, TCR-HLA and TCR-CMV co-occurrence was scored with hypergeometric tests, and a repertoire-size bias correction was applied to TCR pairs. To estimate false discovery rates, a later analysis permuted the HLA or CMV assignments 20 times. In a later analysis, co-occurring TCRs were grouped using DBSCAN, with TCRdist sequence similarity added in when clustering inside HLA-allele-positive subsets. Repertoires with fewer than 30,000 or more than 120,000 public chains were left out of co-occurrence clustering, as were about five repertoires with anomalous nucleotide sharing. Here the immuneACCESS table is served through TCRdb, limited to in-frame sequences with V and J called. Missing clones are a known gap in these copies; in checked studies unresolved V genes cover under half, and the rest lacks a known reason. V, J and clone size are taken as reported in that table, and D and trimming were inferred from the DNA itself. The sample data list about 210,000 clones, and roughly 82% of these were observed just once. In total, the top ten clones hold approximately 6.5% of the sample.

CDR1 and CDR2, per the germline V gene, are SGHRS and YFSETQ. Clipping removes 5 bases from V and 1 base from J, with 7 as the unmatched junction base count. The CDR3 has 16 amino acids, counting the end cysteine and phenylalanine. Only the CDR3 portion is preserved as DNA: 48 bases, with reading frame beginning at the first base. What the work shows at the level of the full study, not this receptor alone: According to a later analysis, most CMV-associated TCR beta chains appeared to be HLA-restricted, and the HLA associations seemed to be driven largely by CMV exposure. Linkage disequilibrium might explain the correlated functional status among segregating V segments, but an unknown experimental factor could not be excluded. The presence/absence analyses assumed that sequencing depth was roughly uniform across donors, and that assumption may not be true. Only TCR beta chains were sequenced in this cohort, and the absence of alpha or paired-chain data limited detectable features. According to a later analysis, TCR association rates differed among HLA loci, with DRB1 alleles showing the most associated TCRs and HLA-C alleles showing the fewest. Several of the top co-occurrence clusters appeared to be linked to parvovirus B19, influenza, CMV and Epstein-Barr virus, according to a later analysis. A later genetic analysis reported fewer N-insertions in productive TCRs among donors in an Asian-associated ancestry cluster than the roughly 700-donor mean. In a later analysis, about 17,000 TCR beta sequences were associated with specific HLA alleles at a false discovery rate of 0.05. Assigning TCR associations to individual alleles was difficult when HLA alleles, especially DR and DQ, strongly co-occurred. HLA typing was unavailable for some donors at each locus, so association tests used only the typed subset. The earlier analysis of some 540 of the donors excluded some 15 rarely observed V segments, including chromosome 9 orphons, because counts were too low. A group of highly shared sequence variants was considered likely to be a technical artifact of the sequencing pipeline. The classifier was reported to diagnose cytomegalovirus status with high specificity and sensitivity in both the original cohort and the validation cohort. The only immune exposure information available for the cohort was CMV serostatus. An association between a missense DCLRE1C variant and V-gene and J-gene trimming of TCR beta chains was found in a later genetic analysis and replicated in an independent cohort. A later analysis found that HLA-associated TCR beta chains were more clonally expanded and had lower generation probabilities than equally common non-associated chains. The 87-base-pair reads could not distinguish some IMGT-functional V segments, including TRBV6-2 and TRBV6-3, so those segments were excluded. According to the authors, the approach could potentially be generalized to other disease states and immunological phenotypes. A few of the identified cytomegalovirus-associated TCR beta chains were confirmed in vitro to be specific for cytomegalovirus antigens. A further reported finding was that TCR beta sequences accurately predicted the HLA-A and HLA-B alleles for most subjects in the first cohort. An earlier analysis of around 600 of the donors showed that most TCR beta V segments appeared in productive rearrangements either about 90% or about 30% of the time, which broadly matched IMGT annotations. A total of fewer than 200 TCR beta chains were listed by the study as associated with cytomegalovirus. While some public TCRs were present in many individuals, most TCR sequences turned up only very rarely across donors.

In total, 630 or so healthy bone marrow donors made up the cohort. All cohort members were sampled while nominally healthy, although unrecorded immune exposures were likely present. The donor tested CMV seropositive, placing the donor among the roughly 300 seropositive members of the cohort. A peripheral blood sample was collected from each donor, and TCR beta sequencing was performed on peripheral blood mononuclear cells. Genomic DNA extraction from the blood cell samples was performed with the Qiagen DNeasy Blood Extraction Kit. This clone showed up just once. Which antigen it targets is not known. No per-base quality is available; no much larger clone lies one base away.

The chain is made from TRBV5-1 and TRBJ2-2; TRBD1 fits 8 bases in the junction. The sequence came from a man aged 40-55 years in good health and CMV-seropositive. Sequencing was done on a sample of PBMCs. CDR3 region: CASSTSGTGNTGELFF. In nucleotide form, the sequence is TGCGCCAGCAGTACCTCCGGGACAGGGAACACCGGGGAGCTGTTTTTT.